This note documents a single T cell receptor beta chain sequence. These data originate in a study of Ad26.COV2.S vaccination and SARS-CoV-2 variants. CDR3 length: 12 residues. The germline gives CDR1 MNHEY, CDR2 SMNVEV (reference sequence). V lost 6 bases to trimming and J lost 0 bases, with 4 bases between them. Specified treatment: around 19 received Ad26.COV2.S at low or high dose, single or two shots; several received placebo; per-sample allocation not given. Each sample was drawn 63 days after the first injection (of vaccine or placebo). Assay used: immunoSEQ multiplex PCR; TCRdb lists only in-frame clones, some missing. The top ten hold roughly 5% of the sample, which has more than 300,000 clones, roughly 91% seen once.

The sequencing used peripheral blood, collected in a trial of Ad26.COV2.S vaccine versus placebo. The gene calls are TRBV27 and TRBJ2-3, with D hard to call. The origin of this receptor is a person aged 18-60 years who received the Ad26.COV2.S COVID-19 vaccine or a placebo. This chain's CDR3 is CASSDSTDTQYF. CDR3 DNA sequence: TGTGCCAGCAGCGATAGCACAGATACGCAGTATTTT.